One sample yielded the 12 T cell receptor beta chains listed below, sequenced in a study of blood T cell repertoires in COVID-19. Assay: immunoSEQ multiplex PCR; the TCRdb copy retains only in-frame clones and omits some. This table holds just over 300,000 clones, over 80% found once. The specimen was PBMCs or T cells enriched from blood (not recorded which). The receptor source for this set is a woman aged 18-30 years who had recovered from COVID-19.

The chain has TRBV24-1 and TRBJ1-5; TRBD1 is a possible D gene (5 bases). V lost 3 bases and J lost 11, with 19 bases in between. Looked up from germline, CDR1 is KGHDR and CDR2 is SFDVKD. The CDR3 is made up of 15 amino acids. As DNA, the CDR3 is TGTGCCACCAGTGATAGCAGGGACTTTGTTAAGGCCCAGCATTTT. Its protein product is CATSDSRDFVKAQHF.

This clone was seen only once. The chain carries TRBV28 and TRBJ2-1; D is perhaps TRBD2 (5 bases). Germline V gives CDR1 MDHEN, CDR2 SYDVKM. The CDR3 loop spans 15 amino acids. V was cut by 5 bases and J by 3 bases, with 14 bases left in between. CDR3 loop: CASSQPRRDYNEQFF. CDR3 DNA sequence: TGTGCCAGCAGTCAACCTCGCCGGGACTACAATGAGCAGTTCTTC.

V and J are TRBV2 and TRBJ2-4, with TRBD2 matching 9 bases. The CDR3 is 13 residues long. Germline V lookup: CDR1 SNHLY, CDR2 FYNNEI. Trimming at V came to 7 bases and at J to 8 bases, leaving 6 bases not matched to a gene. The chain's CDR3 is CASTPSGVDIQYF. The CDR3 DNA follows: TGTGCCAGCACCCCTAGCGGGGTAGACATTCAGTACTTC.

The J gene is TRBJ2-5, the V gene TRBV4-2, with TRBD1 matching 8 bases. V was pared by 4 bases and J by 3 bases, with 4 bases of the junction left unmatched. In germline, CDR1 is LGHNA, CDR2 YNFKEQ. There are 14 residues in the CDR3. The CDR3 sequence is CASSPRQGKETQYF. CDR3 coding DNA: TGTGCCAGCAGCCCACGACAGGGGAAAGAGACCCAGTACTTC.

The chain employs TRBV7-2 and TRBJ2-1, with 12 bases that match TRBD2. The CDR3 is 15 amino acids. The ends lost 5 bases at V and 9 bases at J; junction bases unmatched: 8. Germline CDR1 is SGHTA and CDR2 is FQGNSA. The CDR3, as DNA: TGTGCCAGCAGCCCGAGACTAGCGGGAGACGGTGAGCAGTTCTTC. The encoded protein is CASSPRLAGDGEQFF.

The chain joins TRBV5-6 to TRBJ1-6, with D possibly TRBD1 on 6 matching bases. The CDR3 extends over 16 amino acids. Germline values: CDR1 SGHDT, CDR2 YYEEEE. Trimming removed 0 bases from V and 4 bases from J, with 11 bases in between. CDR3 region: CASSLGWTEYNSPLHF. CDR3 DNA sequence: TGTGCCAGCAGCTTGGGTTGGACAGAGTATAATTCACCCCTCCACTTT.

This clone was found a few times. The CDR3 nucleotides read TGTGCCAGCAGCACCCGGACAGTACTCGGAGGCGAGCAGTACTTC. This codes for CASSTRTVLGGEQYF. This chain connects TRBV7-2 to TRBJ2-7, with D possibly being TRBD1 (6 bases). Trimming took 5 bases from V and 6 from J, leaving 20 bases between them. Germline loops: CDR1 SGHTA, CDR2 FQGNSA. The CDR3 length is 15 residues.

The V gene is TRBV12-5, the J gene TRBJ2-1; 11 bases are a match to TRBD2. Germline assignment: CDR1 LGHNT and CDR2 FRNRAP. This CDR3 comprises 16 residues. V dropped 5 bases and J dropped 7; count of bases not matched to a gene: 10. The CDR3 DNA is TGTGCTAGTGGTCTTAGCGGGAGGGGGTCTGGTAATGAGCAGTTCTTC. This encodes CASGLSGRGSGNEQFF.

V is TRBV29-1 and J is TRBJ2-1; weak D call: TRBD2 (5 bases). Germline V gives CDR1 SQVTM, CDR2 ANQGSEA. The CDR3 is 13 amino acids. V was cut by 0 bases and J by 10 bases, with 13 bases left in between. The CDR3 DNA reads as TGCAGCGTTGAAGATCAAGGACTCCCGGAGCAGTTCTTC. Encoded protein: CSVEDQGLPEQFF.

The chain uses TRBV29-1 and TRBJ1-1, with D uncertain. This CDR3 is built from 13 residues. Looked up from germline, CDR1 is SQVTM and CDR2 is ANQGSEA. The V end was cut by 3 bases, the J end by 3 bases, with 11 bases between. In nucleotides, the CDR3 is TGCAGCGTTGAGGCACAGAAAGACACTGAAGCTTTCTTT. Its protein is CSVEAQKDTEAFF.

The chain employs TRBV28 and TRBJ1-2; D possibly corresponds to TRBD1 (6 bases). From germline, CDR1 is MDHEN and CDR2 SYDVKM. This CDR3 spans 13 amino acids. V was cut by 6 bases and J by 5 bases, with 13 bases left in between. DNA of the CDR3: TGTGCCAGCAGGCCCACAGGGACATATGGCTACACCTTC. It codes for CASRPTGTYGYTF.

The chain recombines TRBV4-3 with TRBJ1-6; 9 nucleotides agree with TRBD1. The junction had 6 bases not matched to a gene; V was cut back by 4 bases and J by 8 bases. Germline V gives CDR1 LGHNA, CDR2 YSLEER. This CDR3 contains 15 residues. CDR3 nucleotide sequence: TGCGCCAGCAGCCGGACACAGGGGGCGTATTCACCCCTCCACTTT. Its translation: CASSRTQGAYSPLHF.